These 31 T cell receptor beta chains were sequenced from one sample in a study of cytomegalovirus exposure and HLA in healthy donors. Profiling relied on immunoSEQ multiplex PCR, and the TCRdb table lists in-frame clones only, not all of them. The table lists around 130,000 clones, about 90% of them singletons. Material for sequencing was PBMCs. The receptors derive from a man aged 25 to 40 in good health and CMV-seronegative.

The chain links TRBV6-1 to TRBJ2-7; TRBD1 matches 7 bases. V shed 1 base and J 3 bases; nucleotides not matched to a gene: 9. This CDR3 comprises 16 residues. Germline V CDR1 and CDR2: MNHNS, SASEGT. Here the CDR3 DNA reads TGTGCCAGCAGTGAAGAGGCGGACAGGAGGTTCTACGAGCAGTACTTC. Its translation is CASSEEADRRFYEQYF.

The CDR3 coding sequence is TGTGCCAGCAGCGTATACCCTAGCGGGGTCTACGAGCAGTACTTC. This gives the protein CASSVYPSGVYEQYF. The V and J genes are TRBV9 and TRBJ2-7; 9 bases are a match to TRBD2. The germline V gene encodes CDR1 SGDLS and CDR2 YYNGEE. CDR3 length: 15 residues. V trimming: 1 base; J trimming: 3 bases; junction bases outside the gene matches: 5.

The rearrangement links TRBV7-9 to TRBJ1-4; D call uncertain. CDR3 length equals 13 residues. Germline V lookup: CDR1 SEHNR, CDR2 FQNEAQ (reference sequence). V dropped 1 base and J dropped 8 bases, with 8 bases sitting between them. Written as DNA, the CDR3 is TGTGCCAGCAGCTTAGATTTCCAGGAAAAACTGTTTTTT. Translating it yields CASSLDFQEKLFF.

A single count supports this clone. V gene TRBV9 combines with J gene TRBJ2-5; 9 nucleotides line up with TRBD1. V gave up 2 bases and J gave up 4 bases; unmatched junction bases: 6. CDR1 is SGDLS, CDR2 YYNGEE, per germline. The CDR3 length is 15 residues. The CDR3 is CASSVDTGGRETQYF. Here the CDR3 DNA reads TGTGCCAGCAGCGTGGATACAGGGGGCCGAGAGACCCAGTACTTC. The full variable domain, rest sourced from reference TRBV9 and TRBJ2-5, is DSGVTQTPKHLITATGQRVTLRCSPRSGDLSVYWYQQSLDQGLQFLIQYYNGEERAKGNILERFSAQQFPDLHSELNLSSLELGDSALYFCASSVDTGGRETQYFGPGTRLLVL.

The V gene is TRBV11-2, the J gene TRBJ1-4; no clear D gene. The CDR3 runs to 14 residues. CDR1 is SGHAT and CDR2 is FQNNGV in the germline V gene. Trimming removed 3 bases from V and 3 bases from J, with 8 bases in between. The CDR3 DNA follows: TGTGCCAGCAGCTTCCGACATTCTAATGAAAAACTGTTTTTT. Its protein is CASSFRHSNEKLFF.

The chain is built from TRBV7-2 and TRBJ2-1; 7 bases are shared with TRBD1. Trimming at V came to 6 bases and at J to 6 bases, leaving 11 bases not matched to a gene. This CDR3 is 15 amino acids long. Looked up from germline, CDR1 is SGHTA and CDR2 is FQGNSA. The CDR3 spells CASRRQGEGSNEQFF. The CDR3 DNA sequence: TGTGCCAGCAGGAGACAGGGAGAGGGGTCCAATGAGCAGTTCTTC.

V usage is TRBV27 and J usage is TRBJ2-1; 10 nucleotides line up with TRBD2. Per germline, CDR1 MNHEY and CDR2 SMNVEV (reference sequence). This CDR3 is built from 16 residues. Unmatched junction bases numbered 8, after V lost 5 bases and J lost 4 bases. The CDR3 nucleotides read TGTGCCAGCAGTCTCAAGCGGGGGGGAAGATACAATGAGCAGTTCTTC. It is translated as CASSLKRGGRYNEQFF.

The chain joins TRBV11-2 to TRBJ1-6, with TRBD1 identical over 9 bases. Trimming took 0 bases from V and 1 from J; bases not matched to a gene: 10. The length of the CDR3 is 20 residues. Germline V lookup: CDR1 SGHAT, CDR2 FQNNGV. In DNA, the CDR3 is TGTGCCAGCAGCTTAGATCCGAGGACAGGGGTTTGGTCCTATAATTCACCCCTCCACTTT. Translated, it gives CASSLDPRTGVWSYNSPLHF.

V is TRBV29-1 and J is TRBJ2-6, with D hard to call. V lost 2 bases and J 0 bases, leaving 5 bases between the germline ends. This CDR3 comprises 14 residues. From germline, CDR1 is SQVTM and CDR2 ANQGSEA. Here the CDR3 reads CSVEQVSGANVLTF. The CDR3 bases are TGCAGCGTTGAACAGGTCTCTGGGGCCAACGTCCTGACTTTC.

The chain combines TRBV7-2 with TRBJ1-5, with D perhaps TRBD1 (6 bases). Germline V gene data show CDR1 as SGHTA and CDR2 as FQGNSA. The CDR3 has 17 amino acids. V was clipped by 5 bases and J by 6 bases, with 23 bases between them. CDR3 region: CASSPGVGTPSLQPQHF. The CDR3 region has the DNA TGTGCCAGCAGCCCAGGAGTCGGGACACCAAGCCTTCAGCCCCAGCATTTT.

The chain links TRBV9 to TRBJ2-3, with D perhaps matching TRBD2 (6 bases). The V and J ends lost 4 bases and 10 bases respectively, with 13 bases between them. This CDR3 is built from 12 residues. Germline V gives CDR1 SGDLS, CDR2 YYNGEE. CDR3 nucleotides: TGTGCCAGCAGCTCCCTGGGGGGAGCGCAGTATTTT. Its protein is CASSSLGGAQYF.

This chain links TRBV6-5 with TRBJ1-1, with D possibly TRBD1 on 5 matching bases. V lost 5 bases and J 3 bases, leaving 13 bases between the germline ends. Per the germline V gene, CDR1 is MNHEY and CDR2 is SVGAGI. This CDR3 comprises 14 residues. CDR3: CASSTMEGDTEAFF. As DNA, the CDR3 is TGTGCCAGCAGTACTATGGAAGGGGACACTGAAGCTTTCTTT.

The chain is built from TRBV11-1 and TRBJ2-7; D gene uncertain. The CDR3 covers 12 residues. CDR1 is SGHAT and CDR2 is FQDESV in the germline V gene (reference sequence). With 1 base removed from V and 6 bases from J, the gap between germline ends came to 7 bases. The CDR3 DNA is TGTGCCAGCAGCTTAGTTTACGGCGAGCAGTACTTC. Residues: CASSLVYGEQYF.

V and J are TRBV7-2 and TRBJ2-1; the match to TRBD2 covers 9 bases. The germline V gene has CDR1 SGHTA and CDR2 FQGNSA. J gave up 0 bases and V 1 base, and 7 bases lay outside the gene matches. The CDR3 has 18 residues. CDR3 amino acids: CASSLGLAALSSYNEQFF. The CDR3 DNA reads TGTGCCAGCAGCTTAGGACTAGCGGCCCTGAGCTCCTACAATGAGCAGTTCTTC.

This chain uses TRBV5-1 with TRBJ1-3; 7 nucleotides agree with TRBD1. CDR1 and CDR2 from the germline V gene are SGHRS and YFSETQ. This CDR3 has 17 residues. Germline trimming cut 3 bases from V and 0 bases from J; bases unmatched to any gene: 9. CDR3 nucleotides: TGCGCCAGCAGCTCACCTCAGGGGGATTTCTCTGGAAACACCATATATTTT. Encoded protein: CASSSPQGDFSGNTIYF. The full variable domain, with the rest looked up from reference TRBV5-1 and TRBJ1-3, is KAGVTQTPRYLIKTRGQQVTLSCSPISGHRSVSWYQQTPGQGLQFLFEYFSETQRNKGNFPGRFSGRQFSNSRSEMNVSTLELGDSALYLCASSSPQGDFSGNTIYFGEGSWLTVV.

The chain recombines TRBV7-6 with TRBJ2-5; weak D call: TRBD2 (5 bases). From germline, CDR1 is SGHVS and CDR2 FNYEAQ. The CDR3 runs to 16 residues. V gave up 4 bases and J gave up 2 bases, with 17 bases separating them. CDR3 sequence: CASSSGWGDHQETQYF. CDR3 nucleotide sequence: TGTGCCAGCAGCTCGGGCTGGGGAGACCATCAAGAGACCCAGTACTTC.

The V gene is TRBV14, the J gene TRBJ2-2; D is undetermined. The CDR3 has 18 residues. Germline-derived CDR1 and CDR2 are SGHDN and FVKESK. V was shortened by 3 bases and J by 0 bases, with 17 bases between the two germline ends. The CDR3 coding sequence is TGTGCCAGCAGCCACCTTAGGTCCAGTCTAGCGAACACCGGGGAGCTGTTTTTT. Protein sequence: CASSHLRSSLANTGELFF.

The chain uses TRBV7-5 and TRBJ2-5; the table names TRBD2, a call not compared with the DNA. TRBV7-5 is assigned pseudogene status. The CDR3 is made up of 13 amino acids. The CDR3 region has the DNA TGTGTCAGAAGCTTAGGGGAGCAAGAGACCCAGTACTTC. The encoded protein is CVRSLGEQETQYF.

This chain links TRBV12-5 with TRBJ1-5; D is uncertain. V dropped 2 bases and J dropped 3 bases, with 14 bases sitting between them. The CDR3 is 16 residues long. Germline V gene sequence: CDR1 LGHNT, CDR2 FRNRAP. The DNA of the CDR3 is TGTGCTAGTGGTTTGTTCCGGGATCCGAACAATCAGCCCCAGCATTTT. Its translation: CASGLFRDPNNQPQHF.

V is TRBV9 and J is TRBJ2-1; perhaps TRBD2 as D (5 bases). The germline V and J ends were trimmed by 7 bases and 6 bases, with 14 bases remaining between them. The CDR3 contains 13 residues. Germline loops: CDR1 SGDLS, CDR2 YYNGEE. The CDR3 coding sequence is TGTGCCAGCGCGAGGGCTGGAACCAATGAGCAGTTCTTC. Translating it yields CASARAGTNEQFF.

In nucleotides, the CDR3 is TGTGCCAGTATGAGTCGGGGGAACACCGGGGAGCTGTTTTTT. Translation gives CASMSRGNTGELFF. The rearrangement links TRBV19 to TRBJ2-2, with D perhaps TRBD2 (5 bases). Trimming pared 7 bases from V and 1 base from J, leaving 10 bases between. The CDR3 consists of 14 residues. The germline V gene encodes CDR1 LNHDA and CDR2 SQIVND (reference sequence). Full variable domain (outside the CDR3, taken from reference TRBV19 and TRBJ2-2): DGGITQSPKYLFRKEGQNVTLSCEQNLNHDAMYWYRQDPGQGLRLIYYSQIVNDFQKGDIAEGYSVSREKKESFPLTVTSAQKNPTAFYLCASMSRGNTGELFFGEGSRLTVL.

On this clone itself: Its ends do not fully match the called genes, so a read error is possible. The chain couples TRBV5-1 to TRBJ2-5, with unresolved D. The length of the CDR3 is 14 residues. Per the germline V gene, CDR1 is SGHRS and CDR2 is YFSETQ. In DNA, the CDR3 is TGCGCCAGCACCTTGACGGTACTCCAAGAGACCCAGTACTTC. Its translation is CASTLTVLQETQYF.

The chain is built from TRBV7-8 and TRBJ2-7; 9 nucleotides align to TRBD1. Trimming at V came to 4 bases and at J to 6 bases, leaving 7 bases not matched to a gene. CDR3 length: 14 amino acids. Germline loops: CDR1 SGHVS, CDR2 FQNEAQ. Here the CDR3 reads CASSYGTGTGEQYF. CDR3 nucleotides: TGTGCCAGCAGCTATGGGACAGGGACTGGCGAGCAGTACTTC.

In DNA form, the CDR3 reads TGTGCCATCAGCACAGGGGTAAACGAAAAACTGTTTTTT. This codes for CAISTGVNEKLFF. The chain couples TRBV10-3 to TRBJ1-4, with 7 positions matching TRBD1. Germline V lookup: CDR1 ENHRY, CDR2 SYGVKD. CDR3 length: 13 residues. V lost 6 bases to trimming and J lost 8 bases; unmatched junction nucleotides: 6.

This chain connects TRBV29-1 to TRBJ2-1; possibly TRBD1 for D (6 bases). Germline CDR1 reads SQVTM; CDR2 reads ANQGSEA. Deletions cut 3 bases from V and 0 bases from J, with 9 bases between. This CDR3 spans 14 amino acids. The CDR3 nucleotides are TGCAGCGTTGAGTGGGACAACTCCTACAATGAGCAGTTCTTC. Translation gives CSVEWDNSYNEQFF.

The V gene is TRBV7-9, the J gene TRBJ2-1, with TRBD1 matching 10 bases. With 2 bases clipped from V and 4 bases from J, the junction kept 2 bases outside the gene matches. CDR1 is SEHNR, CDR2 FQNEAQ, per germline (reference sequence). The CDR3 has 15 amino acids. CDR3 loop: CASSLRQGAYNEQFF. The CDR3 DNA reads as TGTGCCAGCAGCTTAAGACAGGGGGCATACAATGAGCAGTTCTTC. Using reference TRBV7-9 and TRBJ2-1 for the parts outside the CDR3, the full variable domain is DTGVSQNPRHKITKRGQNVTFRCDPISEHNRLYWYRQTLGQGPEFLTYFQNEAQLEKSRLLSDRFSAERPKGSFSTLEIQRTEQGDSAMYLCASSLRQGAYNEQFFGPGTRLTVL.

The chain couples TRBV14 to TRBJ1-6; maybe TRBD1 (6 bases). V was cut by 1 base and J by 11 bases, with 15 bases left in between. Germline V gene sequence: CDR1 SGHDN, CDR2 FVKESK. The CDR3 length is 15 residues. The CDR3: CASSQAQGLGAPLHF. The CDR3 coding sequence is TGTGCCAGCAGCCAAGCGCAGGGGCTGGGTGCACCCCTCCACTTT.

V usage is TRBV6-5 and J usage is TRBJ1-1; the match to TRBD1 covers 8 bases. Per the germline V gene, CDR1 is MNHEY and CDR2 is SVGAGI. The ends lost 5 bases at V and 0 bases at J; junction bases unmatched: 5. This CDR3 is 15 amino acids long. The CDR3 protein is CASSQDRAMNTEAFF. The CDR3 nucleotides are TGTGCCAGCAGTCAGGACAGGGCCATGAACACTGAAGCTTTCTTT.

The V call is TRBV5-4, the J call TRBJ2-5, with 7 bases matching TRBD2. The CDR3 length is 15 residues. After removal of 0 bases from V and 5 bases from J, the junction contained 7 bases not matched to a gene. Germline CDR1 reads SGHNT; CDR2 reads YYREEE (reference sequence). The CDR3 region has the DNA TGTGCCAGCAGCTTGGGAGGGACCGGGGGGGAGACCCAGTACTTC. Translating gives CASSLGGTGGETQYF. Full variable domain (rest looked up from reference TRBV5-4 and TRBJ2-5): ETGVTQSPTHLIKTRGQQVTLRCSSQSGHNTVSWYQQALGQGPQFIFQYYREEENGRGNFPPRFSGLQFPNYSSELNVNALELDDSALYLCASSLGGTGGETQYFGPGTRLLVL.

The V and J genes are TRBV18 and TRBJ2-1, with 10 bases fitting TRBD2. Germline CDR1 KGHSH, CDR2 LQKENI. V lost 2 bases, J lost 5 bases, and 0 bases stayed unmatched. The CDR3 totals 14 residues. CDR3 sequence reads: CASSPTSGDNEQFF. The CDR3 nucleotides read TGTGCCAGCTCACCAACTAGCGGGGACAATGAGCAGTTCTTC.

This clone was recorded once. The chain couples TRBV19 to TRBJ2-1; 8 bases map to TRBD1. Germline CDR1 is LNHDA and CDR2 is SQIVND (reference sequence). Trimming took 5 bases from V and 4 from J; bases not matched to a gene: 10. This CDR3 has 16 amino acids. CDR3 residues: CASSVTGVPPYNEQFF. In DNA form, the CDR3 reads TGTGCCAGTAGTGTGACAGGGGTCCCTCCTTACAATGAGCAGTTCTTC. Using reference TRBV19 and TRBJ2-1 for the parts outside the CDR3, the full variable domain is DGGITQSPKYLFRKEGQNVTLSCEQNLNHDAMYWYRQDPGQGLRLIYYSQIVNDFQKGDIAEGYSVSREKKESFPLTVTSAQKNPTAFYLCASSVTGVPPYNEQFFGPGTRLTVL.